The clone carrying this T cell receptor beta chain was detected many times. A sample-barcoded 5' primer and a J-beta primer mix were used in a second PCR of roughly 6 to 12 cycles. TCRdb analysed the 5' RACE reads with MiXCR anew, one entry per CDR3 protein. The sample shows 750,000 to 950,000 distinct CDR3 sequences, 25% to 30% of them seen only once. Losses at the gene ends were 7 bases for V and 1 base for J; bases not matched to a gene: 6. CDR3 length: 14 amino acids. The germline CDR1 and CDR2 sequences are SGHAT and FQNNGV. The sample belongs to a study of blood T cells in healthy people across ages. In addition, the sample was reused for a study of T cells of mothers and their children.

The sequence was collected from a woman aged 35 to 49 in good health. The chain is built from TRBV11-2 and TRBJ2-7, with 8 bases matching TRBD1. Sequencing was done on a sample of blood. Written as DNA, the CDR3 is TGTGCCAGCATCCGGGGGACAGGTTCCTACGAGCAGTACTTC. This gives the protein CASIRGTGSYEQYF.